These 16 T cell receptor beta chains were sequenced from one sample in a study of cytomegalovirus exposure and HLA in healthy donors. The primer mix had 60 Vbeta and 13 Jbeta primers. Measured with immunoSEQ multiplex PCR; TCRdb has only the in-frame clones, and not every one. The table lists roughly 180,000 clones, 75% to 90% of them singletons. The sequencing input was PBMCs. The receptors come from a girl aged 5 to 17 in good health and CMV-seropositive.

The chain employs TRBV6-1 and TRBJ1-2, with D hard to call. Trimming shortened V by 1 base and J by 3 bases, and 9 bases separated the two germline ends. This CDR3 is built from 14 residues. Germline V lookup: CDR1 MNHNS, CDR2 SASEGT. CDR3 coding DNA: TGTGCCAGCAGTGAAGTAGGAGGCTACTATGGCTACACCTTC. It translates to CASSEVGGYYGYTF.

This chain links TRBV30 with TRBJ2-5; TRBD1 matches 10 bases. The V and J ends lost 4 bases and 4 bases, in that order; junction bases with no gene match: 3. This CDR3 comprises 13 residues. CDR1 GTSNPN and CDR2 SVGIG come from the germline V gene (reference sequence). The CDR3 spells CAWNRDRGETQYF. CDR3 DNA sequence: TGTGCCTGGAACCGGGACAGGGGAGAGACCCAGTACTTC.

The V call is TRBV19, the J call TRBJ2-7, with a tentative D call TRBD2 (5 bases). This CDR3 has 15 residues. Trimming left V 0 bases short and J 1 base short, with 10 bases between. Germline V gene sequence: CDR1 LNHDA, CDR2 SQIVND (reference sequence). The CDR3 region is CASSIESGASYEQYF. The CDR3 coding sequence is TGTGCCAGTAGTATAGAAAGCGGAGCATCCTACGAGCAGTACTTC.

As DNA, the CDR3 is TGCGCCAGCAGCCAAGATGACAGGGGTGGCCAGCCCCAGCATTTT. Residues: CASSQDDRGGQPQHF. This chain connects TRBV4-3 to TRBJ1-5; 8 nucleotides agree with TRBD1. The CDR3 loop spans 15 amino acids. With 0 bases clipped from V and 7 bases from J, the junction kept 5 bases outside the gene matches. Germline CDR1 and CDR2: LGHNA and YSLEER.

Worth noting for this clone: The junction departs from germline at one end; a sequencing error may be responsible. This sample includes further DNA sequences coding for the same CDR3. The J gene is TRBJ2-7, the V gene TRBV11-1, with TRBD2 matching over 7 bases. The CDR3 length is 13 residues. CDR1 and CDR2 from the germline V gene are SGHAT and FQDESV (reference sequence). CDR3 sequence: CASSPRTTREQYF. CDR3 bases: TGTGCCAGCAGCCCCAGGACTACGCGGGAGCAGTACTTT.

The V call is TRBV7-9, the J call TRBJ2-5; 8 bases map to TRBD1. Germline V gene sequence: CDR1 SEHNR, CDR2 FQNEAQ (reference sequence). The CDR3 spans 14 residues. Trimming at V came to 3 bases and at J to 5 bases, leaving 5 bases not matched to a gene. In nucleotides, the CDR3 is TGTGCCAGCAGCTTCAGGACAGGGTCGGAGACCCAGTACTTC. Amino acid sequence: CASSFRTGSETQYF.

J is TRBJ2-1 and V is TRBV2; 11 nucleotides align to TRBD2. With 5 bases clipped from V and 7 bases from J, the junction kept 7 bases outside the gene matches. Germline loops: CDR1 SNHLY, CDR2 FYNNEI. This CDR3 has 15 amino acids. The CDR3 region is CASSKTSGTENEQFF. The CDR3 nucleotides are TGTGCCAGCAGTAAGACTAGCGGGACGGAGAATGAGCAGTTCTTC.

The chain uses TRBV4-1 and TRBJ1-2; maybe TRBD1 (6 bases). The germline V gene has CDR1 MGHRA and CDR2 YSYEKL. V lost 1 base to trimming and J lost 8 bases, with 14 bases between them. The CDR3 is 14 residues long. Written as DNA, the CDR3 is TGCGCCAGCAGCCAAGTGGGGGCAGCAGAGGGCTACACCTTC. Translated: CASSQVGAAEGYTF.

CDR3 sequence (DNA): TGTGCCAGCAGCGCCGGGACATCATCGGAGACCCAGTACTTC. It codes for CASSAGTSSETQYF. The chain has TRBV7-9 and TRBJ2-5; D might be TRBD1 (6 bases). CDR1 and CDR2 (germline): SEHNR, FQNEAQ (reference sequence). The CDR3 is made up of 14 amino acids. Trimming stripped 5 bases from V and 5 bases from J, with 15 bases between.

The CDR3 nucleotides are TGTGCCAGCTCGAAGGAGGGGACTCGGGGGACTGAAGCTTTCTTT. Amino acids: CASSKEGTRGTEAFF. This chain links TRBV27 with TRBJ1-1; D possibly corresponds to TRBD1 (5 bases). This CDR3 is 15 amino acids long. The ends were cut back, 8 bases at V and 5 bases at J, with 21 bases in the middle. Germline V lookup: CDR1 MNHEY, CDR2 SMNVEV (reference sequence).

The chain couples TRBV5-1 to TRBJ2-7; 9 nucleotides agree with TRBD2. V lost 0 bases to trimming and J lost 2 bases; unmatched junction nucleotides: 3. This CDR3 spans 15 amino acids. Germline lookup yields CDR1 SGHRS and CDR2 YFSETQ. The CDR3: CASSLAGLAAYEQYF. CDR3 coding DNA: TGCGCCAGCAGCTTGGCGGGACTAGCAGCCTACGAGCAGTACTTC.

The chain couples TRBV15 to TRBJ2-5, with D possibly TRBD1 on 5 matching bases. In germline, CDR1 is LNHNV, CDR2 YYDKDF (reference sequence). The germline V and J ends were trimmed by 5 bases and 3 bases, with 16 bases remaining between them. The CDR3 consists of 15 residues. CDR3 amino acids: CATSPDNVAKETQYF. CDR3 in DNA: TGTGCCACCAGCCCGGACAACGTGGCTAAAGAGACCCAGTACTTC.

The chain combines TRBV10-3 with TRBJ1-4; 7 bases agree with TRBD1. CDR3 length: 15 residues. Germline V gene sequence: CDR1 ENHRY, CDR2 SYGVKD. The V segment lost 11 bases and the J segment 4 bases; nucleotides outside the gene matches: 13. This CDR3 reads CASRTGTALNEKLFF. Written as DNA, the CDR3 is TGTGCCTCCCGCACCGGGACAGCTCTTAATGAAAAACTGTTTTTT.

The CDR3 is CASSLGVNTGELFF. Here the CDR3 DNA reads TGTGCCAGCAGCTTAGGAGTTAACACCGGGGAGCTGTTTTTT. The chain combines TRBV11-1 with TRBJ2-2; D is uncertain. The CDR3 extends over 14 amino acids. With 1 base removed from V and 2 bases from J, the gap between germline ends came to 5 bases. Germline loops: CDR1 SGHAT, CDR2 FQDESV (reference sequence).

The genes are TRBV20-1 and TRBJ2-7; no firm D call. The V end lost 6 bases, the J end lost 3 bases, and 9 bases lay between the germline ends. The CDR3 loop spans 11 amino acids. Per germline, CDR1 DFQATT and CDR2 SNEGSKA (reference sequence). CDR3 residues: CSAPLDYEQYF. CDR3 nucleotides: TGCAGTGCACCCCTAGACTACGAGCAGTACTTC.

CDR3 DNA sequence: TGTGCCTGGAGTGTACTGACGGGAGTGGGGCTGTTTTTT. Protein: CAWSVLTGVGLFF. This chain joins TRBV30 and TRBJ2-2; a weak D match, TRBD2 (6 bases). Germline V gene data show CDR1 as GTSNPN and CDR2 as SVGIG (reference sequence). The CDR3 contains 13 residues. Trimming removed 0 bases at V and 13 bases at J, with 15 bases between.